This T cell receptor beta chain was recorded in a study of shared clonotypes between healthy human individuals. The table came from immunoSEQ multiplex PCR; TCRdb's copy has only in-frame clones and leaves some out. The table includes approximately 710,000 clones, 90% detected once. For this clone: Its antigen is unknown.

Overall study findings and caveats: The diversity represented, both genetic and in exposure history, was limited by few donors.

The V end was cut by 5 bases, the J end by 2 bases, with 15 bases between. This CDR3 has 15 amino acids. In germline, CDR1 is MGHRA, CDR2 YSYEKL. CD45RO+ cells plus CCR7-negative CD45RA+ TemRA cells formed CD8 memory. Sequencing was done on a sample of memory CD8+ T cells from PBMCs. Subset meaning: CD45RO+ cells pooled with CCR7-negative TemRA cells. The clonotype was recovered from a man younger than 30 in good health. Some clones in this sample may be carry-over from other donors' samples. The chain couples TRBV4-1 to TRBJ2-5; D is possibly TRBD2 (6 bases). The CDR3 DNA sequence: TGCGCCAGCAGCTCGTGGGACTGGCTACAAGAGACCCAGTACTTC. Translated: CASSSWDWLQETQYF.